The 5 T cell receptor beta chains below all came from one sample that was sequenced in a study of OX40 agonist ivuxolimab in advanced cancers. Sequencing used immunoSEQ multiplex PCR; TCRdb keeps in-frame clones, though not all of them. The sample has roughly 12,000 clones; 70% to 90% are singletons. The sequencing used CD4+ or CD8+ T cells sorted from blood, collected in a trial of the OX40 agonist ivuxolimab. These receptors originate from an adult with an advanced solid tumor such as melanoma, head and neck, liver or kidney cancer.

The chain combines TRBV19 with TRBJ2-5; 14 bases fit TRBD2. Germline V gene sequence: CDR1 LNHDA, CDR2 SQIVND (reference sequence). The CDR3 is 16 amino acids. J was trimmed by 4 bases and V by 4 bases; bases with no gene match: 5. CDR3 nucleotides: TGTGCCAGTAGTAGAGCGGGACTAGCGGGAGCAGAGACCCAGTACTTC. Protein: CASSRAGLAGAETQYF.

This chain uses TRBV2 with TRBJ2-5, with 7 bases that match TRBD1. Germline V gene sequence: CDR1 SNHLY, CDR2 FYNNEI. This CDR3 contains 12 residues. The V and J ends lost 7 bases and 2 bases, in that order; junction bases with no gene match: 1. CDR3 protein: CASNRGQETQYF. CDR3 sequence (DNA): TGTGCCAGCAACAGGGGACAAGAGACCCAGTACTTC.

This clone appeared a single time. V is TRBV5-1 and J is TRBJ2-2; TRBD2 agrees at 11 bases. CDR1 and CDR2 (germline): SGHRS, YFSETQ. The V gene end was trimmed by 4 bases and the J gene end by 0 bases; junction bases not matched to a gene: 2. The CDR3 runs 16 residues. The CDR3, as DNA: TGCGCCAGCAGCCCGGGACTAGCGGCGAACACCGGGGAGCTGTTTTTT. Its protein product is CASSPGLAANTGELFF.

The chain combines TRBV29-1 with TRBJ2-1; 7 positions agree with TRBD1. The trim removed 7 bases at V and 2 bases at J, leaving 5 bases unmatched. This CDR3 spans 13 amino acids. The germline gives CDR1 SQVTM, CDR2 ANQGSEA. The CDR3 DNA is TGCAGCGCCATGGGACAGACCTACAATGAGCAGTTCTTC. It is translated as CSAMGQTYNEQFF.

V gene TRBV21-1 combines with J gene TRBJ2-7; TRBD1 reflects the table's D call only, with no check against the DNA. TRBV21-1 is a documented pseudogene. This CDR3 has 14 amino acids. The CDR3 DNA reads as TGTGCCAGCAGCAAACGGCAGGGTGGTTACGAGCAGTACTTC. Its protein is CASSKRQGGYEQYF.